The present entry profiles one T cell receptor beta chain with its context. Its antigen is undetermined. The data derive from a study of OX40 agonist ivuxolimab in advanced cancers. The study's findings and limits: Some patients who did not respond also had low normalized T-cell clonal expansion.

The repertoire was sequenced with immunoSEQ multiplex PCR; TCRdb's copy has only in-frame clones and lacks some. Of over 45,000 clones listed, approximately 90% are singletons. The sample in question was CD4+ or CD8+ T cells sorted from blood, obtained in a trial of the OX40 agonist ivuxolimab. The origin of this receptor is an adult with an advanced solid tumor such as melanoma, head and neck, liver or kidney cancer.

CDR3 DNA sequence: TGTGCCAGCAGCTCGGGACAGGGGTTCAGGAATGAGCAGTTCTTC. Translation gives CASSSGQGFRNEQFF. The chain recombines TRBV13 with TRBJ2-1; 10 bases are shared with TRBD1. The CDR3 covers 15 residues. Trimming removed 4 bases from V and 7 bases from J; junction bases left unmatched: 7. Germline CDR1 reads PRHDT; CDR2 reads FYEKMQ (reference sequence). Full variable domain (missing parts from reference TRBV13 and TRBJ2-1): AAGVIQSPRHLIKEKRETATLKCYPIPRHDTVYWYQQGPGQDPQFLISFYEKMQSDKGSIPDRFSAQQFSDYHSELNMSSLELGDSALYFCASSSGQGFRNEQFFGPGTRLTVL.